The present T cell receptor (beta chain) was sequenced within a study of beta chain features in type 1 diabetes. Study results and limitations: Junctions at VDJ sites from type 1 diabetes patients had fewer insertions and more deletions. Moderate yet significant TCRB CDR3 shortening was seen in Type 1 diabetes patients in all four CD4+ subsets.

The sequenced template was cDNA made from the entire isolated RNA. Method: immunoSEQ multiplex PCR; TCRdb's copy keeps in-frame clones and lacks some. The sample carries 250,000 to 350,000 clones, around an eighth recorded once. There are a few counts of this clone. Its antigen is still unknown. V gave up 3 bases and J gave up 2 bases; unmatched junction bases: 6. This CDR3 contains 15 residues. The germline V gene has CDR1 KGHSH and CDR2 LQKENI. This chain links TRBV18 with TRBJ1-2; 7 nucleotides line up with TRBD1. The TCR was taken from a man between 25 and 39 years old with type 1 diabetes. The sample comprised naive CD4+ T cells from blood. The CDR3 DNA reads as TGTGCCAGCTCACCTGGACAGGCACCCAACTATGGCTACACCTTC. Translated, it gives CASSPGQAPNYGYTF.